This TCR beta chain was profiled in a study of regulatory T cells in long-lasting Graves disease. About the research overall: Antithyroid drug intake by newly diagnosed Graves' patients had lasted under 3 months. General study results and limits: Newly diagnosed patients shared more than 750 public clonotypes; persistent patients shared about 2,700. There was favoring of TRBV28, TRBJ1-2 and TRBJ2-5 in persistent disease.

Library construction for TCR beta used iRepertoire HTBI primers and Arm-PCR of CDR3 regions. TCRdb ran MiXCR on the multiplex PCR reads and lists one entry per CDR3 protein. The repertoire holds 580,000 or so distinct CDR3 sequences, around 16% seen once, with approximately 12% in the top ten. The time point denotes: newly diagnosed GD, antithyroid drugs for less than 3 months. RNA isolated from PBMCs was used to make the TCR library. This clonotype showed up many times. Its antigen remains unidentified. V lost 0 bases to trimming and J lost 4 bases, with 14 bases between them. Germline CDR1 reads MNHEY; CDR2 reads SVGEGT. The length of the CDR3 is 16 residues. This sample was also put to use in a study of T cells in Graves' hyperthyroidism and ophthalmopathy. From that study: Patients between 18 and 65 years old had hyperthyroidism, newly diagnosed and lasting under 2 months.

The sample here was peripheral blood mononuclear cells (PBMCs), taken at new diagnosis, from a patient treated with antithyroid drugs. The clonotype was recovered from a man between 18 and 35 years old with Graves disease. The chain carries TRBV6-2 or TRBV6-3 and TRBJ2-3; maybe TRBD1 (6 bases). CDR3 coding DNA: TGTGCCAGCAGTTACTCGGACACCAGGGGCCCAGATACGCAGTATTTT. Its translation is CASSYSDTRGPDTQYF.